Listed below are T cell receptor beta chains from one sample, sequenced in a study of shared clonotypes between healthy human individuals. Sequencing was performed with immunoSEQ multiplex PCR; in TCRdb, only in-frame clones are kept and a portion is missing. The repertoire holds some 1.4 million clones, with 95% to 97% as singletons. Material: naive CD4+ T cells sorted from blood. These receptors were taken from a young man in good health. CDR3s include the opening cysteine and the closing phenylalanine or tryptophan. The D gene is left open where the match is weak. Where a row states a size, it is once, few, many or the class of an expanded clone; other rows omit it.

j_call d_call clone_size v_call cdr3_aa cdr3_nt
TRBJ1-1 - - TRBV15 CATSRGGTQNTEAFF TGTGCCACCAGCAGAGGGGGCACACAGAACACTGAAGCTTTCTTT
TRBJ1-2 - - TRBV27 CASSLRVGYNYGYTF TGTGCCAGCAGTTTAAGGGTCGGATATAACTATGGCTACACCTTC
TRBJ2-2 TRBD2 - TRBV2 CASTTGGAGELFF TGTGCCAGCACGACGGGGGGTGCTGGGGAGCTGTTTTTT
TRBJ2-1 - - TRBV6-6 CASSYSKLVNFDEQFF TGTGCCAGCAGTTACTCGAAACTAGTGAACTTCGATGAGCAGTTCTTC
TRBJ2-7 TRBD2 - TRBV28 CASSSRFPLAPKPTYEQYF TGTGCCAGCAGTTCCCGTTTCCCACTAGCGCCGAAGCCCACCTACGAGCAGTACTTC
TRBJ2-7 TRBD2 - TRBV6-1 CASTKREGPYEQYF TGTGCCAGCACTAAGCGGGAGGGCCCCTACGAGCAGTACTTC
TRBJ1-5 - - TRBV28 CASRGEPGNQPQHF TGTGCCAGCAGGGGAGAGCCAGGGAATCAGCCCCAGCATTTT
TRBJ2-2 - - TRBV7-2 CASSQRYTGELFF TGTGCCAGCAGCCAAAGATACACCGGGGAGCTGTTTTTT
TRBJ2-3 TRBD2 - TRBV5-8 CASSSQATSSGSPDTQYF TGTGCCAGCAGCTCACAAGCCACCTCTAGCGGGAGCCCAGATACGCAGTATTTT
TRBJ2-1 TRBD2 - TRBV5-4 CASSLELAGANEQFF TGTGCCAGCAGCTTGGAACTAGCGGGAGCCAATGAGCAGTTCTTC
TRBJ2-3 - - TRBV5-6 CASSFSRTDTQYF TGTGCCAGCAGCTTTTCCCGAACAGATACGCAGTATTTT
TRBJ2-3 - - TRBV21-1 CASSSNPSSTDTQYF TGTGCCAGCAGCAGCAATCCGTCGAGCACAGATACGCAGTATTTT
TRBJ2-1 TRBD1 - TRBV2 CASSGTGGEQFF TGTGCCAGCAGTGGGACAGGCGGTGAGCAGTTCTTC
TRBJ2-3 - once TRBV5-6 CASSLDASTDTQYF TGTGCCAGCAGCTTGGATGCGAGCACAGATACGCAGTATTTT
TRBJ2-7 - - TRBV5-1 CASSSQGTGYEQYF TGCGCCAGCAGCTCACAGGGTACGGGCTACGAGCAGTACTTC
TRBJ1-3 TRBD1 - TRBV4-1 CASSQDPQGTGNTIYF TGCGCCAGCAGCCAAGATCCACAGGGGACTGGAAACACCATATATTTT
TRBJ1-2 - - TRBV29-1 CSVDNLGGYTF TGCAGCGTTGACAATTTGGGGGGCTACACCTTC
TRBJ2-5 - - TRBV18 CASSTAWAGASRGAQYF TGTGCCAGCTCGACCGCGTGGGCAGGGGCTTCCCGCGGAGCCCAGTACTTC
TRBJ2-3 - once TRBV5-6 CASSLAGRPDTQYF TGTGCCAGCAGCTTGGCGGGAAGACCAGATACGCAGTATTTT
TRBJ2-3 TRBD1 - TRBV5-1 CASSKGARPTDTQYF TGCGCCAGCAGCAAGGGGGCAAGGCCCACAGATACGCAGTATTTT
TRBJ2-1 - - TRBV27 CAARAEPRDEQFF TGTGCCGCTCGGGCGGAACCGAGGGATGAGCAGTTCTTC
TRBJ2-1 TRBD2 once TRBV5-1 CASSLGASGSKSYNEQFF TGCGCCAGCAGCTTGGGGGCTAGCGGGAGCAAGTCCTACAATGAGCAGTTCTTC
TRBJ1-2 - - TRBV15 CATSFRRVSPSDDYGYTF TGTGCCACCAGCTTTCGCAGGGTATCCCCATCGGATGACTATGGCTACACCTTC
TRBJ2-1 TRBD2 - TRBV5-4 CASSWSGSSYNEQFF TGTGCCAGCAGCTGGAGCGGGAGTTCCTACAATGAGCAGTTCTTC
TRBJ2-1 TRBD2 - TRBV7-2 CASSSGLAGGYNEQFF TGTGCCAGCAGCTCGGGACTAGCGGGAGGATACAATGAGCAGTTCTTC
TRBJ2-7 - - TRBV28 CASTLTGPSYEQYF TGTGCCAGCACCCTGACAGGCCCCTCCTACGAGCAGTACTTC
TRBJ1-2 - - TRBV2 CASSEALRGWAGYTF TGTGCCAGCAGTGAAGCCCTACGTGGCTGGGCTGGCTACACCTTC
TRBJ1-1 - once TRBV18 CASLLPGTLNTEAFF TGTGCCAGCCTATTACCCGGGACACTGAACACTGAAGCTTTCTTT
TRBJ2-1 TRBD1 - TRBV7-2 CASSLGQGRYNEQFF TGTGCCAGCAGCTTAGGACAGGGGAGGTACAATGAGCAGTTCTTC
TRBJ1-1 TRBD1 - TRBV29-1 CSGGQANEAFF TGCAGCGGGGGACAGGCAAATGAAGCTTTCTTT
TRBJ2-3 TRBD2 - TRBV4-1 CASSQDQLAGDTQYF TGCGCCAGCAGCCAAGACCAACTAGCGGGAGATACGCAGTATTTT
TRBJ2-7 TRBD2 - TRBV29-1 CSVGEGSYEQYF TGCAGCGTTGGGGAGGGCTCCTACGAGCAGTACTTC
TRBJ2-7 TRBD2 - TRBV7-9 CASSLALAGGPYEQYF TGTGCCAGCAGCTTAGCCCTTGCGGGAGGGCCCTACGAGCAGTACTTC